This is a list of T cell receptor beta chains from one sample in a study of cytomegalovirus exposure and HLA in healthy donors. The method was immunoSEQ multiplex PCR; TCRdb's version includes in-frame clones alone and lacks a portion of them. The table includes over 130,000 clones, approximately 80% detected once. The sequencing sample was made of PBMCs. The receptors here all came from a middle-aged man in good health and CMV-seronegative. Each CDR3 is given without its conserved first and last residue. The D gene is left open where the match is weak.

D gene: .
V gene: TRBV6-1
CDR3 protein: ASNRDTFPYEQY

D gene: .
V gene: TRBV27
CDR3 protein: ASSLGGTYGYT

D gene: TRBD2
V gene: TRBV15
CDR3 protein: ATSLGGEGDTQY

D gene: TRBD2
V gene: TRBV5-1
CDR3 protein: ASSPTGGLAGYEQY

D gene: TRBD2
V gene: TRBV27
CDR3 protein: ASSAGGAAFGANVLT

D gene: .
V gene: TRBV5-1
CDR3 protein: ASSPGGQGTKNIQY

D gene: .
V gene: TRBV2
CDR3 protein: ASSLKVQGGTEAF

D gene: .
V gene: TRBV5-4
CDR3 protein: ASSPLGPGGTEAF

D gene: TRBD1
V gene: TRBV7-2
CDR3 protein: ASFRGGSKNIQY

D gene: TRBD2
V gene: TRBV7-2
CDR3 protein: ASSLEGRGGTDTQY

D gene: TRBD2
V gene: TRBV9
CDR3 protein: ASSRGVPRDEQF

D gene: TRBD1
V gene: TRBV19
CDR3 protein: ASRPRDRASYEQY

D gene: TRBD1
V gene: TRBV7-9
CDR3 protein: ASSNRGQEQY

D gene: TRBD1
V gene: TRBV30
CDR3 protein: AWRRDRVSTEAF

D gene: .
V gene: TRBV20-1
CDR3 protein: SARLIGTVF

D gene: .
V gene: TRBV18
CDR3 protein: ASSPPEGNSPLH

D gene: TRBD1
V gene: TRBV25-1
CDR3 protein: ASSETGARQPQH

D gene: TRBD2
V gene: TRBV11-2
CDR3 protein: ASSSGLAGGDTQY

D gene: TRBD1
V gene: TRBV5-5
CDR3 protein: ASSFQGAWETQY

D gene: TRBD1
V gene: TRBV19
CDR3 protein: ASAAQGAANEKLF

D gene: .
V gene: TRBV15
CDR3 protein: ATSRDRGNSPLH

D gene: .
V gene: TRBV4-1
CDR3 protein: ASSQGAVGRDYEQY

D gene: TRBD2
V gene: TRBV5-1
CDR3 protein: ASSHPGGYEQY

D gene: .
V gene: TRBV7-3
CDR3 protein: ASSLEGGAGYT

D gene: .
V gene: TRBV2
CDR3 protein: ASSLRRRVSNEQF

D gene: .
V gene: TRBV14
CDR3 protein: ASSLRELYGYT

D gene: TRBD2
V gene: TRBV9
CDR3 protein: ASSVLSGRLAGELF

D gene: TRBD1
V gene: TRBV5-1
CDR3 protein: ASSFRDRETDTQY

D gene: .
V gene: TRBV6-1
CDR3 protein: ASSGTANTEAF

D gene: TRBD2
V gene: TRBV4-1
CDR3 protein: ASSPTSGGPYEQY

D gene: TRBD1
V gene: TRBV5-1
CDR3 protein: ASSFTGGEGEKLF

D gene: TRBD2
V gene: TRBV7-9
CDR3 protein: ASRLSGTSLGEQF

D gene: .
V gene: TRBV6-1
CDR3 protein: ASSLGTPGELF

D gene: .
V gene: TRBV27
CDR3 protein: ASSSRTNTEAF

D gene: .
V gene: TRBV5-6
CDR3 protein: ASSAHRYEQY

D gene: .
V gene: TRBV11-2
CDR3 protein: ASSLSSFRNEQF

D gene: TRBD2
V gene: TRBV5-6
CDR3 protein: ASSLALAGVETQY

D gene: .
V gene: TRBV19
CDR3 protein: ASRRAGYGYT

D gene: .
V gene: TRBV9
CDR3 protein: ASSELGGGLRNEQF

D gene: TRBD1
V gene: TRBV18
CDR3 protein: ASSLQGSTGEKLF